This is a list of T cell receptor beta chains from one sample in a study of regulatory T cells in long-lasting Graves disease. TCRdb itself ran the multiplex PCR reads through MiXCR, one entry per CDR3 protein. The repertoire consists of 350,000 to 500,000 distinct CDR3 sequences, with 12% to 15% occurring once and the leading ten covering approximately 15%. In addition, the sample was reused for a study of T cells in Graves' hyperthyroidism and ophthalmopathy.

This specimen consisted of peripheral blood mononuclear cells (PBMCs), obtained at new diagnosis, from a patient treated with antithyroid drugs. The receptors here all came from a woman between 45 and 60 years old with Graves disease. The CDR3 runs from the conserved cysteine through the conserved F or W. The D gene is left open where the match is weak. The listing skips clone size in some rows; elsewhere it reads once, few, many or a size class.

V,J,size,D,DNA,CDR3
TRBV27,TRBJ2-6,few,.,TGTGCCAGCAGTTACCCCCGTTACAGGGCTGGGGCCAACGTCCTGACTTTC,CASSYPRYRAGANVLTF
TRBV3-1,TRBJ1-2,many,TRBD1,TGTGCCAGCAGCCAAGGGACAGGGAGGTTCTACGGCTACACCTTC,CASSQGTGRFYGYTF
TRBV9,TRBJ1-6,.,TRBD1,TGTGCCAGCTCAGCAGGACAGGGGAAGAATTCACCCCTCCACTTT,CASSAGQGKNSPLHF
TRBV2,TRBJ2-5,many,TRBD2,TGTGCCAGCAGCTCACGTAGCGGGATCGGGGAGACCCAGTACTTC,CASSSRSGIGETQYF
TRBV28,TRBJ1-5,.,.,TGTGCCAGCAGTTTAGACAGGCTACGTCAGCCCCAGCATTTT,CASSLDRLRQPQHF
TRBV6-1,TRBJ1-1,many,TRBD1,TGTGCCAGCAGTATAGACAGGGAGGGCACTGAAGCTTTCTTT,CASSIDREGTEAFF
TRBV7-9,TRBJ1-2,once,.,TGTGCCAGCAGCTTACCCATAATCAGGCATGGCTACACCTTC,CASSLPIIRHGYTF
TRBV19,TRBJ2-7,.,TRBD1,TGTGCCAGTAGGGAACGGACAGGGAGTTACGAGCAGTACTTC,CASRERTGSYEQYF
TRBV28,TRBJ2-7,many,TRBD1,TGTGCCAGCAGTGATCTTGGGACAGGGGGGGACGAGCAGTACTTC,CASSDLGTGGDEQYF
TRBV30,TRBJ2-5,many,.,TGTGCCTGGGGAAGCGGGGAGACCCAGTACTTC,CAWGSGETQYF
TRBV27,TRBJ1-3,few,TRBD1,TGTGCCAGCAGCACCCAGGGGGCAGGTGGAAACACCATATATTTT,CASSTQGAGGNTIYF
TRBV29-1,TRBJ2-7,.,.,TGCAGCGTTGAAGATTCCAGCGGTTCTACCTACGAGCAGTACTTC,CSVEDSSGSTYEQYF
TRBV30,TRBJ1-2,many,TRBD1,TGTGCCTGGAGTGTACGTCCGGGACAGGGGAACTATGGCTACACCTTC,CAWSVRPGQGNYGYTF
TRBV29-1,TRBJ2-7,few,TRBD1,TGCAGCGTTAACACCGGGACAGGGGGCACCTACGAGCAGTACTTC,CSVNTGTGGTYEQYF
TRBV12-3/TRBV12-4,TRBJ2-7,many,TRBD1,TGTGCCAGCAGTTTAGGGGCAGGGGGCCCTACAGGCTACGAGCAGTACTTC,CASSLGAGGPTGYEQYF
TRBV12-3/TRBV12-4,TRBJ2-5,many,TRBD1,TGTGCCAGCAGTTTACCCGGGACAGGGGGATTAAAGACCCAGTACTTC,CASSLPGTGGLKTQYF
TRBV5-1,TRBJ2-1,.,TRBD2,TGCGCCAGCAGCTTGGCCCTAGCGGGTCCCTACAATGAGCAGTTCTTC,CASSLALAGPYNEQFF
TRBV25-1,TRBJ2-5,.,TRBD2,TGTGCCAGCAGTGACCTGGGGCTAGCGGGAGTAGAGACCCAGTACTTC,CASSDLGLAGVETQYF
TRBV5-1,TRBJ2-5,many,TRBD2,TGCGCCAGCAGCCCGGGACTAGCGGTGCTACAAGAGACCCAGTACTTC,CASSPGLAVLQETQYF
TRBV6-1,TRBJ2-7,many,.,TGCGCCAGCAGTGATCAGCTACGACCGGCTGAGCAGTACTTC,CASSDQLRPAEQYF
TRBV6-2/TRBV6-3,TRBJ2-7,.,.,TGTGCCAGCAGTGACTCCTCTTCCGAGCAGTACTTC,CASSDSSSEQYF
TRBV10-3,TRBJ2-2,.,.,TGTGCCATCAGTGAGGAGCGGGCCACGAACACCGGGGAGCTGTTTTTT,CAISEERATNTGELFF
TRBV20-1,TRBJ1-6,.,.,TGCAGTGCTAACGGGCCGTATAATTCACCCCTCCACTTT,CSANGPYNSPLHF
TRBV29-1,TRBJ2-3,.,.,TGCAGCGTTGAAGGGGGCACAGATACGCAGTATTTT,CSVEGGTDTQYF
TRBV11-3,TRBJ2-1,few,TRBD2,TGTGCCAGCAGCCCTCGGGGAAGCGGGAGTGGCAATGAGCAGTTCTTC,CASSPRGSGSGNEQFF
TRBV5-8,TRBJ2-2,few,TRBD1,TGTGCCAGCAGCCGGCCGAGACAGGGATCCACCGGGGAGCTGTTTTTT,CASSRPRQGSTGELFF
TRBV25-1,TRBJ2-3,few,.,TGTGCCAGCAGTGAAGCACTAGGACACGATACGCAGTATTTT,CASSEALGHDTQYF
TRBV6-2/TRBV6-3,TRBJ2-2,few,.,TGTGCCAGCACCAAGAACGATCGCACCGGGGAGCTGTCTTTT,CASTKNDRTGELSF
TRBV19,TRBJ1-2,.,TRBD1,TGTGCCAGTACTCCAGGACAGGCGCCTAACTATGGCTACACCTTC,CASTPGQAPNYGYTF
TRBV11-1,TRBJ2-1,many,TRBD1,TGTGCCAGCAGCTTGGGACAGGGTGTGAACAATGAGCAGTTCTTC,CASSLGQGVNNEQFF
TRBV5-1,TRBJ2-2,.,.,TGCGCCAGCAGCTTGGGGGCTATTCCGAACACCGGGGAGCTGTTTTTT,CASSLGAIPNTGELFF
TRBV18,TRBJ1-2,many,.,TGTGCCAGCTCATCCGGATACACGGGCTATGGCTACACCTTC,CASSSGYTGYGYTF
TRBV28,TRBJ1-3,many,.,TGTGCCAGCACCTTGGACAGCTCTGGAAACACCATATATTTT,CASTLDSSGNTIYF
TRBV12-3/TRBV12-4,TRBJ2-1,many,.,TGTGCCAGCAGTTTAACCGGGTGGACATCCTCCTACAATGAGCAGTTCTTC,CASSLTGWTSSYNEQFF
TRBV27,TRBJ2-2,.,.,TGTGCCAGCAGTAGGGAGGGGGCTGTTAACACCGGGGAGCTGTTTTTT,CASSREGAVNTGELFF
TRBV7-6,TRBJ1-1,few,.,TGTGCCAGCAGCTTAGCGGCACAGATGAGCACTGAAGCTTTCTTT,CASSLAAQMSTEAFF
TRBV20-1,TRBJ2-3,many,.,TGCAGTGCTAGGTCTCGGTACAGGGGCACAGATACGCAGTATTTT,CSARSRYRGTDTQYF
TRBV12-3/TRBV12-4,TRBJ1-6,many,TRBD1,TGTGCCAGCAGTTTAATGGGGAACAGGGGTTCACCCCTCCACTTT,CASSLMGNRGSPLHF
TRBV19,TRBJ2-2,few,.,TGTGCCAGTACCCCATGGGTAGAGAGGAGCGGGGAGCTGTTTTTT,CASTPWVERSGELFF
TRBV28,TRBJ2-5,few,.,TGTGCCATCACCCGGGGGCAAGAGACCCAGTACTTC,CAITRGQETQYF
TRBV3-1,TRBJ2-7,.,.,TGTGCCAGCAGCGCCCGGGGCAGGGTCTACGAGCAGTACTTC,CASSARGRVYEQYF
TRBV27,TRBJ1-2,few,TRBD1,TGTGCCAGCAGTCTAGCTGGACAGGGGGCGGGGGGCTACACCTTC,CASSLAGQGAGGYTF
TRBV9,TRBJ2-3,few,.,TGTGCCAGCAGCGTAGCTGGGGATACGCAGTATTTT,CASSVAGDTQYF
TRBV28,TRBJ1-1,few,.,TGTGCCAGCAGGCAGACTTGGGACACTGAAGCTTTCTTT,CASRQTWDTEAFF
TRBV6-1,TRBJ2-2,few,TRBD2,TGTGCCAGCAGTGAACTAGCGGGAGCTATAGGGGAGCTGTTTTTT,CASSELAGAIGELFF
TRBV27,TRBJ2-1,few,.,TGTGCCAGCAGTCAGACCAGGGACTACAATGAGCAGTTCTTC,CASSQTRDYNEQFF
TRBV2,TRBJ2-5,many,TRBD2,TGTGCCAGCAGTACCGGACTAGCGGGAGGACAGACCCAGTACTTC,CASSTGLAGGQTQYF
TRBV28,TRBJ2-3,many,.,TGTGCCAGCAGTCTCCCCGCGGGACTCTATACGCAGTATTTT,CASSLPAGLYTQYF
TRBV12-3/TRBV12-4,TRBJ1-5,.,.,TGTGCCAGCAGTTACTTGACAGAGCCCCAGCATTTT,CASSYLTEPQHF
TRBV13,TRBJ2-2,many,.,TGTGCCAGCAGCTCGAGCGGGCGAAGTAACACCGGGGAGCTGTTTTTT,CASSSSGRSNTGELFF